The sequence of this T cell receptor (beta chain) was determined in a study of blood T cell repertoires in COVID-19. In germline, CDR1 is LNHDA, CDR2 SQIVND (reference sequence). V trimming: 4 bases; J trimming: 6 bases; junction bases outside the gene matches: 5. The CDR3 is made up of 15 amino acids. Assay used: immunoSEQ multiplex PCR; TCRdb lists only in-frame clones, some missing. The sample consists of fewer than 250,000 clones, 80% of them appearing once. The sequencing sample was made of peripheral blood. The V call is TRBV19, the J call TRBJ1-5; TRBD1 matches at 11 bases. This TCR derives from a man between 60 and 70 years old with acute or convalescent COVID-19. CDR3 amino acids: CASSKGTGGSQPQHF. The CDR3 region has the DNA TGTGCCAGTAGTAAAGGGACAGGGGGTAGTCAGCCCCAGCATTTT.